Here is one TCR beta chain with its context. The antigen is unknown. This entry belongs to a study of blood T cells in healthy people across ages. The study's findings and limits: More naive CD4+ cells and higher diversity marked long-lived donors relative to aged donors. Estimates based on one million T cells were treated as lower bounds.

V was shortened by 4 bases and J by 0 bases, with 23 bases between the two germline ends. From germline, CDR1 is SGHRS and CDR2 YFSETQ. There are 19 residues in the CDR3. A sample-barcoded 5' primer and a J-beta primer mix were used in a second PCR of roughly 7 to 11 cycles. TCRdb re-analysed the 5' RACE reads in MiXCR, keeping a single row per CDR3 protein. This sample has 750,000 or so distinct CDR3 sequences, with approximately 25% found just once. This same sample was also taken into another study, of T cells of mothers and their children.

The chain links TRBV5-1 to TRBJ2-4; a possible D gene is TRBD2 (6 bases). Sequencing was carried out using blood. The receptor comes from a boy between 10 and 17 years old in good health. The CDR3 loop reads CASSPGLATPEIAKNIQYF. CDR3 coding DNA: TGCGCCAGCAGCCCGGGACTCGCTACACCCGAGATAGCCAAAAACATTCAGTACTTC.